Listed below are T cell receptor beta chains from one sample, sequenced in a study of blood T cell repertoires in COVID-19. TCRdb's table, derived via immunoSEQ multiplex PCR, lists solely in-frame clones and lacks some. The sample yields tens of thousands of clones, about 84% seen once. Sequenced sample: peripheral blood. These receptors were collected from a man over 45 with COVID-19, enrolled during active disease. Each CDR3 is given with its conserved first and last residue. Fields, in order: J gene, V gene, D gene, clone size, CDR3 DNA, CDR3 protein. A D gene is named only where the DNA matches it firmly. Clone size, where shown, is once, few, many, or a class for clones that have expanded.

J gene: TRBJ1-5; V gene: TRBV10-3; D gene: -; clone size: few; CDR3 DNA: TGTGCCATCAGTGAGACAGGGTTAAGTCAGCCCCAGCATTTT; CDR3 protein: CAISETGLSQPQHF
J gene: TRBJ1-2; V gene: TRBV29-1; D gene: -; clone size: -; CDR3 DNA: TGCAGCGTTGCAGGGGTTGATGGCTACACCTTC; CDR3 protein: CSVAGVDGYTF
J gene: TRBJ1-6; V gene: TRBV4-3; D gene: -; clone size: -; CDR3 DNA: TGCGCCAGCAGCCAGTCTTACAAGGCAGGGAGGTATTCACCCCTCCACTTT; CDR3 protein: CASSQSYKAGRYSPLHF
J gene: TRBJ1-5; V gene: TRBV19; D gene: -; clone size: few; CDR3 DNA: TGTGCCAGTAGTATAGGGCAAGTCAATCAGCCCCAGCATTTT; CDR3 protein: CASSIGQVNQPQHF
J gene: TRBJ2-5; V gene: TRBV7-9; D gene: TRBD2; clone size: -; CDR3 DNA: TGTGCCAGCAGCTTAAGCGCGGGGGGGCAAGAGACCCAGTACTTC; CDR3 protein: CASSLSAGGQETQYF
J gene: TRBJ2-4; V gene: TRBV5-1; D gene: -; clone size: once; CDR3 DNA: TGCGCCAGCAGCTCCCGGGGAGGCGGTGACATTCAGTACTTC; CDR3 protein: CASSSRGGGDIQYF
J gene: TRBJ2-1; V gene: TRBV9; D gene: -; clone size: once; CDR3 DNA: TGTGCCAGCAGCGTATCAGGTCTTCCCTACAATGAGCAGTTCTTC; CDR3 protein: CASSVSGLPYNEQFF
J gene: TRBJ1-5; V gene: TRBV11-1; D gene: TRBD1; clone size: -; CDR3 DNA: TGTGCCAGCAGCTTAGGACAGGGTCCCAATCAGCCCCAGCATTTT; CDR3 protein: CASSLGQGPNQPQHF
J gene: TRBJ2-2; V gene: TRBV27; D gene: TRBD1; clone size: -; CDR3 DNA: TGTGCCAGCAGTTTAAGAGACAGGGGTGGCGGGGAGCTGTTTTTT; CDR3 protein: CASSLRDRGGGELFF
J gene: TRBJ2-2; V gene: TRBV9; D gene: -; clone size: -; CDR3 DNA: TGTGCCAGCAGCGAACAGATTTCAGCGAACACCGGGGAGCTGTTTTTT; CDR3 protein: CASSEQISANTGELFF
J gene: TRBJ2-7; V gene: TRBV4-3; D gene: TRBD1; clone size: -; CDR3 DNA: TGCGCCAGCAGCCAGGGACAGGGGTCCCCCTACGAGCAGTACTTC; CDR3 protein: CASSQGQGSPYEQYF
J gene: TRBJ1-1; V gene: TRBV19; D gene: -; clone size: -; CDR3 DNA: TGTGCCAGTAGTACGACAGTAAACACTGAAGCTTTCTTT; CDR3 protein: CASSTTVNTEAFF
J gene: TRBJ2-7; V gene: TRBV12-3/TRBV12-4; D gene: TRBD1; clone size: -; CDR3 DNA: TGTGCCAGCGCGACAGGGATGTACGAGCAGTACTTC; CDR3 protein: CASATGMYEQYF
J gene: TRBJ1-2; V gene: TRBV7-9; D gene: -; clone size: -; CDR3 DNA: TGTGCCAGCAGGATCGACAGAGCCTCTGGTGGCTACACCTTC; CDR3 protein: CASRIDRASGGYTF
J gene: TRBJ2-1; V gene: TRBV7-6; D gene: TRBD1; clone size: -; CDR3 DNA: TGTGCCAGCAGCTTGAGGGAGTTTGCGGGACAGGGGGCCGATGAGCAGTTCTTC; CDR3 protein: CASSLREFAGQGADEQFF
J gene: TRBJ2-3; V gene: TRBV3-1/TRBV3-2; D gene: -; clone size: -; CDR3 DNA: TGTGCCAGCAGCCAAGATAATAGCGACGATACGCAGTATTTT; CDR3 protein: CASSQDNSDDTQYF
J gene: TRBJ2-1; V gene: TRBV6-5; D gene: TRBD1; clone size: -; CDR3 DNA: TGTGCCAGCAGTTACGGCGGGACAGGGAATGAGCAGTTCTTC; CDR3 protein: CASSYGGTGNEQFF
J gene: TRBJ1-4; V gene: TRBV5-6; D gene: TRBD1; clone size: -; CDR3 DNA: TGTGCCAGCAGCTTGCCCGGGACAGCGGATCGAAAACTGTTTTTT; CDR3 protein: CASSLPGTADRKLFF
J gene: TRBJ2-1; V gene: TRBV7-3; D gene: TRBD2; clone size: once; CDR3 DNA: TGTGCCAGCGCGGCTAGGGGACTAGCGGGGGGTTCTGGGTGGAATGAGCAGTTCTTC; CDR3 protein: CASAARGLAGGSGWNEQFF
J gene: TRBJ1-1; V gene: TRBV7-6; D gene: TRBD1; clone size: few; CDR3 DNA: TGTGCCAGCAGCTTACCAACGAGACAGGGTTTCACTGAAGCTTTCTTT; CDR3 protein: CASSLPTRQGFTEAFF
J gene: TRBJ2-2; V gene: TRBV3-1/TRBV3-2; D gene: TRBD2; clone size: -; CDR3 DNA: TGTGCCAGCAGCCCCGCGGGACTAGGGGTTGGGGAGCTGTTTTTT; CDR3 protein: CASSPAGLGVGELFF
J gene: TRBJ2-3; V gene: TRBV30; D gene: TRBD2; clone size: -; CDR3 DNA: TGTGCCTGGAGTGCCTTCTTGCGGGGGGGTGTATCAGATACGCAGTATTTT; CDR3 protein: CAWSAFLRGGVSDTQYF
J gene: TRBJ1-1; V gene: TRBV18; D gene: TRBD1; clone size: -; CDR3 DNA: TGTGCCAGCTCACGGGGACAGACCAAATTGAACACTGAAGCTTTCTTT; CDR3 protein: CASSRGQTKLNTEAFF
J gene: TRBJ2-7; V gene: TRBV5-1; D gene: TRBD1; clone size: few; CDR3 DNA: TGCGCCAGCAGCACCGGGACAGGGACCTACGAGCAGTACTTC; CDR3 protein: CASSTGTGTYEQYF
J gene: TRBJ2-7; V gene: TRBV19; D gene: TRBD1; clone size: -; CDR3 DNA: TGTGCCAGTAGAGGATTAACAGGGGGCGATTCCTACGAGCAGTACTTC; CDR3 protein: CASRGLTGGDSYEQYF
J gene: TRBJ1-2; V gene: TRBV11-2; D gene: -; clone size: -; CDR3 DNA: TGTGCCAGCAGCTCTTCACAGGGTTCCCTGGGGGGCTACACCTTC; CDR3 protein: CASSSSQGSLGGYTF
J gene: TRBJ2-5; V gene: TRBV12-3/TRBV12-4; D gene: -; clone size: -; CDR3 DNA: TGTGCCAGCAGTCCGACTTTCCAAGAGACCCAGTACTTC; CDR3 protein: CASSPTFQETQYF
J gene: TRBJ2-7; V gene: TRBV12-5; D gene: TRBD2; clone size: -; CDR3 DNA: TGTGCTAGTGGTTTGGGACTAGCGGGGTCTTCGTTGGAGCAGTACTTC; CDR3 protein: CASGLGLAGSSLEQYF
J gene: TRBJ1-1; V gene: TRBV6-2/TRBV6-3; D gene: -; clone size: -; CDR3 DNA: TGTGCCAGCAGCCCGGATTTCAGGGATATGGACACTGAAGCTTTCTTT; CDR3 protein: CASSPDFRDMDTEAFF
J gene: TRBJ2-3; V gene: TRBV30; D gene: -; clone size: -; CDR3 DNA: TGTGCCTGGAGTGTACAGCAGACCAGTACAGATACGCAGTATTTT; CDR3 protein: CAWSVQQTSTDTQYF
J gene: TRBJ1-2; V gene: TRBV19; D gene: -; clone size: -; CDR3 DNA: TGTGCCAGTTCTTTTAGGAGGGAAGATGGAGGCTACACCTTC; CDR3 protein: CASSFRREDGGYTF
J gene: TRBJ2-1; V gene: TRBV2; D gene: TRBD2; clone size: -; CDR3 DNA: TGTGCCAGCAGTGGAGCGGGGGGTCGAAATGAGCAGTTCTTC; CDR3 protein: CASSGAGGRNEQFF